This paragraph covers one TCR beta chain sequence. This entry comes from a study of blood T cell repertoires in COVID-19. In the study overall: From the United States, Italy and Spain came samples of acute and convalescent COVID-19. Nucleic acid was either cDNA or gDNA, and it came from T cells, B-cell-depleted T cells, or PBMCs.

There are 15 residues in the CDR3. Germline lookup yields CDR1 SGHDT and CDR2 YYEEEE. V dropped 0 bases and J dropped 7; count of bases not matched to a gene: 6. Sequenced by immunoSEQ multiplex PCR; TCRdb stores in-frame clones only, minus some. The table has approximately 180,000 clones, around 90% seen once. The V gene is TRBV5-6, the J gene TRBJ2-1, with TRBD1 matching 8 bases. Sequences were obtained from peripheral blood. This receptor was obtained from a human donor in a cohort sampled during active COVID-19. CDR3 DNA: TGTGCCAGCAGCTTGGTGGACAGGGTGAGGAATGAGCAGTTCTTC. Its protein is CASSLVDRVRNEQFF.